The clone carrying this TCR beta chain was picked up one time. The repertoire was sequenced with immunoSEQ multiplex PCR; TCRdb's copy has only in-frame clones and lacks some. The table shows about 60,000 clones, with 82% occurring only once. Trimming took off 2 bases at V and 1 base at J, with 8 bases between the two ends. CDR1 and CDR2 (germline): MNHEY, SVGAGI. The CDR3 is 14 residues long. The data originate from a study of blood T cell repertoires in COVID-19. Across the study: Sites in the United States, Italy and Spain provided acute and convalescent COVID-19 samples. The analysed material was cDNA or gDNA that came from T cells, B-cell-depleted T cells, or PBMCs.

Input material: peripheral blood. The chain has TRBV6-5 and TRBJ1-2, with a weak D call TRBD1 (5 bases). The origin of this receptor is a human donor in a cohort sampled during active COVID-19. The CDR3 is CASSYGDSNYGYTF. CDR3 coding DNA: TGTGCCAGCAGTTACGGAGACAGTAACTATGGCTACACCTTC.